Following are 25 T cell receptor beta chains from one sample sequenced in a study of molecular identifiers for immune sequencing clone quantification. TCRdb processed the PCR reads anew with MiXCR; each CDR3 protein has one entry. The sample carries some 680,000 distinct CDR3 sequences, around 25% recorded once. Sequencing used naive CD8+ T cells from blood, with Jurkat cell RNA spiked in. Noted subset: FACS-sorted CD8+CD4-CCR7+CD45RA+ naive T cells. The receptors originated from a human donor in good health. Some libraries in this study had Jurkat cell RNA spiked in.

This CDR3 reads CASSYATGQDEQYF. CDR3 bases: TGCGCCAGCAGTTATGCAACAGGGCAGGACGAGCAGTACTTC. V usage is TRBV5-1 and J usage is TRBJ2-7, with TRBD1 as a possible D gene (6 bases). V was shortened by 5 bases and J by 5 bases, with 17 bases between the two germline ends. The length of the CDR3 is 14 residues. The V gene's germline CDR1 is SGHRS and CDR2 YFSETQ.

As DNA, the CDR3 is TGCAGCGAAACAAGCTCCTACAATGAGCAGTTCTTC. It translates to CSETSSYNEQFF. V gene TRBV29-1 combines with J gene TRBJ2-1; unclear D gene. The CDR3 consists of 12 residues. Germline loops: CDR1 SQVTM, CDR2 ANQGSEA. The V and J ends lost 7 bases and 0 bases respectively, with 7 bases between them.

The J gene is TRBJ1-2, the V gene TRBV25-1; TRBD1 aligns across 8 bases. CDR3 length equals 16 residues. The germline CDR1 and CDR2 sequences are MGHDK and SYGVNS. V dropped 7 bases and J dropped 0; count of bases not matched to a gene: 10. The CDR3 here is CASTWDRRRANYGYTF. CDR3 in DNA: TGTGCCAGCACCTGGGACAGGAGAAGAGCTAACTATGGCTACACCTTC.

The table lists this clonotype with many counts. V is TRBV20-1 and J is TRBJ1-1, with D hard to call. Germline values: CDR1 DFQATT, CDR2 SNEGSKA (reference sequence). Deletions cut 0 bases from V and 0 bases from J, with 5 bases between. CDR3 size: 13 residues. The CDR3 region is CSARELLNTEAFF. Here the CDR3 DNA reads TGCAGTGCTAGAGAGCTACTGAACACTGAAGCTTTCTTT.

This clonotype has just a few counts. The chain employs TRBV24-1 and TRBJ2-3; the match to TRBD2 covers 7 bases. The CDR3 covers 13 residues. With 4 bases clipped from V and 5 bases from J, the junction kept 2 bases outside the gene matches. Germline V gene sequence: CDR1 KGHDR, CDR2 SFDVKD. The CDR3 DNA is TGTGCCACCAGTGACCCTAGCGGAGATACGCAGTATTTT. Amino acid sequence: CATSDPSGDTQYF.

V usage is TRBV7-9 and J usage is TRBJ1-6, with 12 bases lining up with TRBD1. From germline, CDR1 is SEHNR and CDR2 FQNEAQ (reference sequence). V lost 5 bases, J lost 4 bases, and 3 bases stayed unmatched. The CDR3 contains 16 residues. CDR3 in DNA: TGTGCCAGCAGCGGGACAGGGGGCGTTTATAATTCACCCCTCCACTTT. It yields the protein CASSGTGGVYNSPLHF.

As to this clonotype: A junction boundary mismatches the germline segment, possibly from a read error. V usage is TRBV5-3 and J usage is TRBJ2-1; the D gene is possibly TRBD1 (6 bases). TRBV5-3 is filed as an ORF, its function uncertain. The CDR3 is made up of 15 amino acids. CDR3 in amino acids: CASSLVTGPRNEQFF. As DNA, the CDR3 is TGTGCCAGCAGCTTAGTGACAGGTCCCCGCAATGAGCAGTTCTTC.

A note on this clonotype: This may arise from a read error, as a much more abundant clone is one base away. The rearrangement joins TRBV12-3 or TRBV12-4 to TRBJ1-4, with D hard to call. The CDR3 consists of 12 residues. The CDR3: CASSFRSEKLLF. CDR3 nucleotide sequence: TGTGCCAGCAGTTTTAGAAGTGAAAAACTGCTTTTT.

This clonotype occurred a few times. This rearrangement joins TRBV20-1 to TRBJ2-3, with 11 bases fitting TRBD2. The CDR3 spans 17 residues. The germline V gene has CDR1 DFQATT and CDR2 SNEGSKA (reference sequence). V dropped 6 bases and J dropped 1; count of bases not matched to a gene: 12. CDR3 protein: CSAPGASGGLGTDTQYF. The CDR3 region has the DNA TGCAGTGCCCCGGGCGCTAGCGGGGGGTTGGGCACAGATACGCAGTATTTT.

This clonotype appeared many times. This chain connects TRBV28 to TRBJ2-5; TRBD1 aligns across 7 bases. Germline V CDR1 and CDR2: MDHEN, SYDVKM. The J segment lost 1 base and the V segment lost 10 bases, leaving 6 bases of the junction unmatched. The CDR3 loop spans 13 amino acids. In nucleotides, the CDR3 is TGTGCCATTCAGGACAGGCGCCAAGAGACCCAGTACTTC. Amino acid sequence: CAIQDRRQETQYF. Using reference TRBV28 and TRBJ2-5 for the parts outside the CDR3, the full variable domain is DVKVTQSSRYLVKRTGEKVFLECVQDMDHENMFWYRQDPGLGLRLIYFSYDVKMKEKGDIPEGYSVSREKKERFSLILESASTNQTSMYLCAIQDRRQETQYFGPGTRLLVL.

The V gene is TRBV7-9, the J gene TRBJ2-7, with D possibly TRBD2 on 5 matching bases. CDR3 length: 14 amino acids. Trimming removed 2 bases from V and 3 bases from J, with 11 bases in between. Germline values: CDR1 SEHNR, CDR2 FQNEAQ (reference sequence). The CDR3 DNA reads as TGTGCCAGCAGCTTAACGGGGAGAGGCTACGAGCAGTACTTC. Translating gives CASSLTGRGYEQYF.

This clonotype was seen many times. CDR3 region: CASSPNRENQETQYF. CDR3 sequence (DNA): TGTGCCAGCTCACCGAACAGGGAAAACCAAGAGACCCAGTACTTC. The chain is built from TRBV18 and TRBJ2-5, with a tentative D call TRBD1 (6 bases). The CDR3 extends over 15 amino acids. In germline, CDR1 is KGHSH, CDR2 LQKENI. Trimming cost V 3 bases and J 0 bases, with 11 bases left between them.

With respect to this clonotype: A single base separates this from a much larger clone, so it may be a read error. The chain carries TRBV4-3 and TRBJ2-7; TRBD2 matches 10 bases. The germline V gene encodes CDR1 LGHNA and CDR2 YSLEER. This CDR3 is built from 15 residues. CDR3 protein: CTSSPGTSALYEQYF. The CDR3 nucleotides are TGCACCAGCAGCCCCGGGACTAGCGCTTTGTACGAGCAGTACTTC.

This clonotype was detected a few times. This chain connects TRBV21-1 to TRBJ2-7; the listed D gene, TRBD1, was not tested against the DNA. TRBV21-1 is given as a pseudogene. There are 15 residues in the CDR3. The CDR3 coding sequence is TGTGCCAGCAACAGACAGCCTAGGTTCGCCTACGAGCAGTACTTC. Its translation: CASNRQPRFAYEQYF.

This clonotype has a handful of counts. The rearrangement joins TRBV12-3 or TRBV12-4 to TRBJ2-1; no firm D call. This CDR3 has 14 residues. The V end was cut by 5 bases, the J end by 2 bases, with 10 bases between. In DNA form, the CDR3 reads TGTGCCAGCAGTACGTTTGGGCCCTACAATGAGCAGTTCTTC. Translation: CASSTFGPYNEQFF.

This clonotype has at least ten counts. The V gene is TRBV10-3, the J gene TRBJ1-5; D gene unclear. The CDR3 contains 13 residues. V lost 3 bases and J lost 4, with 7 bases in between. CDR1 is ENHRY and CDR2 is SYGVKD in the germline V gene. DNA of the CDR3: TGTGCCATCAGTGACAGCCCAAATCAGCCCCAGCATTTT. Protein: CAISDSPNQPQHF.

A note on this clonotype: A much larger clonotype is one base distant, so this may be a read error. The J gene is TRBJ2-7, the V gene TRBV20-1; a weak D match, TRBD1 (5 bases). In germline, CDR1 is DFQATT, CDR2 SNEGSKA (reference sequence). This CDR3 is built from 13 residues. The CDR3 nucleotides read TGCAGTGCTAGGGGAAGGGGATCCTACGAGCAGTGCTTC. Translating it yields CSARGRGSYEQCF.

As for this clonotype: A much bigger clone sits one base away, suggesting this may be a read error. The chain joins TRBV14 to TRBJ2-7; a possible D gene is TRBD1 (5 bases). CDR1 is SGHDN, CDR2 FVKESK, per germline. The CDR3 is 15 residues long. CDR3 residues: CAGSRFDSYSYEQYF. The CDR3 DNA reads TGTGCCGGCAGCCGATTTGACAGTTACTCCTACGAGCAGTACTTC.

This clonotype was counted many times. V is TRBV20-1 and J is TRBJ2-3, with TRBD2 matching 9 bases. The CDR3 loop spans 18 amino acids. V trimming: 0 bases; J trimming: 2 bases; junction bases outside the gene matches: 12. Per the germline V gene, CDR1 is DFQATT and CDR2 is SNEGSKA (reference sequence). The DNA for the CDR3 is TGCAGTGCTAGAGACCCCCGTAGTCTAGCGGGATACACAGATACGCAGTATTTT. It translates to CSARDPRSLAGYTDTQYF.

This clonotype has a count of ten or more. The chain carries TRBV5-4 and TRBJ2-7; TRBD1 is a possible D gene (6 bases). CDR3 size: 13 residues. The V gene's germline CDR1 is SGHNT and CDR2 YYREEE (reference sequence). V dropped 4 bases and J dropped 6 bases, with 14 bases sitting between them. DNA of the CDR3: TGTGCCAGCAGCCTAAGAACAGGGCGCGAGCAGTACTTC. The encoded protein is CASSLRTGREQYF. The variable domain in full, completed from reference TRBV5-4 and TRBJ2-7, reads ETGVTQSPTHLIKTRGQQVTLRCSSQSGHNTVSWYQQALGQGPQFIFQYYREEENGRGNFPPRFSGLQFPNYSSELNVNALELDDSALYLCASSLRTGREQYFGPGTRLTVT.

This chain links TRBV7-6 with TRBJ2-7; D is perhaps TRBD1 (6 bases). Per the germline V gene, CDR1 is SGHVS and CDR2 is FNYEAQ. V was cut by 5 bases and J by 2 bases, with 19 bases left in between. The CDR3 totals 16 residues. CDR3 sequence reads: CASSTTTGYKPYEQYF. The CDR3 DNA sequence: TGTGCCAGCAGCACCACCACAGGGTACAAGCCCTACGAGCAGTACTTC.

V is TRBV27 and J is TRBJ2-5, with 9 bases fitting TRBD1. The junction had 3 bases not matched to a gene; V was cut back by 2 bases and J by 5 bases. The germline V gene has CDR1 MNHEY and CDR2 SMNVEV (reference sequence). CDR3 length: 14 residues. The CDR3: CASSLLQGAETQYF. The CDR3 DNA follows: TGTGCCAGCAGTTTACTACAGGGGGCGGAGACCCAGTACTTC.

Note on this clonotype: The CDR3 does not close with the conserved phenylalanine or tryptophan, likely indicating a read error. The rearrangement uses TRBV12-3 or TRBV12-4 and TRBJ2-7; 8 bases match TRBD1. The CDR3 is made up of 14 amino acids. With V trimmed by 5 bases and J by 4 bases, 7 bases remained unmatched. The CDR3 DNA is TGTGCCAGCAGTCCTGACAGGGGTGTTTACGAGCAGTACCTC. It yields the protein CASSPDRGVYEQYL.

This clonotype appeared a single time. The V and J genes are TRBV6-2 or TRBV6-3 and TRBJ2-5, with 8 bases aligning to TRBD1. With 0 bases clipped from V and 5 bases from J, the junction kept 2 bases outside the gene matches. The germline gives CDR1 MNHEY, CDR2 SVGEGT. The CDR3 runs 14 residues. The CDR3 region is CASSYSGQVETQYF. The DNA of the CDR3 is TGTGCCAGCAGTTACTCGGGACAGGTGGAGACCCAGTACTTC.

This chain links TRBV10-3 with TRBJ2-7; D ambiguous. The length of the CDR3 is 14 residues. Trimming left V 2 bases short and J 1 base short, with 9 bases between. Per germline, CDR1 ENHRY and CDR2 SYGVKD. The chain's CDR3 is CAISEPLRSYEQYF. CDR3 nucleotides: TGTGCCATCAGTGAGCCCCTACGGTCCTACGAGCAGTACTTC.